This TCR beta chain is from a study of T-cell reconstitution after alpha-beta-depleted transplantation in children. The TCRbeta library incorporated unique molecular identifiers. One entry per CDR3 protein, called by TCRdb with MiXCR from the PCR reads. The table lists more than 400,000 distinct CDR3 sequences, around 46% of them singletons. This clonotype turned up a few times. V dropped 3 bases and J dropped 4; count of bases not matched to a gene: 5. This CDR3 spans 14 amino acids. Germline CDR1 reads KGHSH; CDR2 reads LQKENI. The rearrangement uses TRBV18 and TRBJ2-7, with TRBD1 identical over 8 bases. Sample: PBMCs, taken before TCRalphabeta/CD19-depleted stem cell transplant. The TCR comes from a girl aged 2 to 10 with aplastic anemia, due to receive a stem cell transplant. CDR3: CASSPRTGMYEQYF. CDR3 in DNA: TGTGCCAGCTCACCTCGGACAGGGATGTACGAGCAGTACTTC.